This T cell receptor beta chain was captured by sequencing in a study of blood T cell repertoires in COVID-19. Whole-study context: PBMCs, B-cell-depleted T cells, or T cells provided the cDNA or gDNA that made up the material.

This CDR3 region has 14 residues. The ends were cut back, 1 base at V and 4 bases at J, with 11 bases in the middle. Germline CDR1 SGHDT, CDR2 YYEEEE. TCRdb keeps only in-frame clones here, not all; method: immunoSEQ multiplex PCR. The data show around 170,000 clones, with around 90% seen just once and about 3% held by the top ten. Input material: peripheral blood. The chain uses TRBV5-6 and TRBJ2-5; D is uncertain. The clonotype originates from a man between 60 and 70 years old with acute or convalescent COVID-19. CDR3 sequence (DNA): TGTGCCAGCAGCTTGTTCTCGGGTTCAGAGACCCAGTACTTC. This encodes CASSLFSGSETQYF.